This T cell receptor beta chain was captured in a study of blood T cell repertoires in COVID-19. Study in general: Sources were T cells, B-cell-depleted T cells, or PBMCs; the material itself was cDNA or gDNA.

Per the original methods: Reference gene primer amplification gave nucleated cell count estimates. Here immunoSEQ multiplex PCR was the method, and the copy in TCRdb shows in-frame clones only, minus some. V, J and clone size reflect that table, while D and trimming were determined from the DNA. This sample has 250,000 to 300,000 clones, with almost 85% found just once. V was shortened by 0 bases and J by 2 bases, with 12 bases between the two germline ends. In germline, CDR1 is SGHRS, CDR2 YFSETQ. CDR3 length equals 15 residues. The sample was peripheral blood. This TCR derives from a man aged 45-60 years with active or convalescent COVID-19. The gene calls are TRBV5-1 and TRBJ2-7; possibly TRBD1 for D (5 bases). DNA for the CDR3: TGCGCCAGCAGCTTGGGGACCAAGGGGACCTACGAGCAGTACTTC. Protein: CASSLGTKGTYEQYF.